Detailed here is one TCR beta chain. Its antigen remains unidentified. The sample originates from a study of cytomegalovirus exposure and HLA in healthy donors. The length of the CDR3 is 14 residues. With 6 bases removed from V and 4 bases from J, the gap between germline ends came to 14 bases. Looked up from germline, CDR1 is MNHNY and CDR2 is SVGAGI (reference sequence). Researchers ran the PCR with 60 Vbeta and 13 Jbeta primers. Here immunoSEQ multiplex PCR was the method, and the copy in TCRdb shows in-frame clones only, minus some. The sample records about 220,000 clones, approximately 82% being singletons. Study observations and caveats: It was 150 or so TCR beta chains that were listed as cytomegalovirus-associated. Researchers reportedly found TCR beta sequences accurately predicted most subjects' HLA-A and HLA-B alleles. In a later analysis, DRB1 alleles had the most associated TCRs; HLA-C alleles the fewest. Versus the 666-donor mean, an Asian-associated ancestry cluster reportedly showed fewer N-insertions in a later analysis.

Sequencing was done on a sample of PBMCs. The receptor's source is a man aged 18 to 29 in good health and CMV-seronegative. The chain carries TRBV6-6 and TRBJ2-3, with no clear D. For the CDR3, the DNA is TGTGCCAGCAGCCCTACCGTAGTGTCAGATACGCAGTATTTT. Encoded protein: CASSPTVVSDTQYF.